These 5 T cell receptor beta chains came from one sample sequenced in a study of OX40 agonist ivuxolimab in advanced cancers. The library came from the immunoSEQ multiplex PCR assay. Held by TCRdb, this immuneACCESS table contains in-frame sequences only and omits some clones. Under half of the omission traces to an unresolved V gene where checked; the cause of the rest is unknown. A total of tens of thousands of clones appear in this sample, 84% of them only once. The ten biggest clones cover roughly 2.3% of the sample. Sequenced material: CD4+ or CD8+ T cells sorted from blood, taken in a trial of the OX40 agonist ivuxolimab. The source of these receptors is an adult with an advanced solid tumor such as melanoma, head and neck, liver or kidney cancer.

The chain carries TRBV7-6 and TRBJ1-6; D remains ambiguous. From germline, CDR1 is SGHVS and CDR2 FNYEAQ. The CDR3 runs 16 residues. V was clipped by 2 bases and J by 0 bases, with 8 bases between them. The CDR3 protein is CASSLKPTSYNSPLHF. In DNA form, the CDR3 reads TGTGCCAGCAGCTTAAAGCCGACCTCCTATAATTCACCCCTCCACTTT.

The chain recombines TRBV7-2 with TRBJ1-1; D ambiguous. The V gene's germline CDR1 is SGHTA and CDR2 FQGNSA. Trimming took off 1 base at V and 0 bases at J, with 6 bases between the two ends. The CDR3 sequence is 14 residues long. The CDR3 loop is CASSLGRVNTEAFF. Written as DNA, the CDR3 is TGTGCCAGCAGCTTAGGGCGGGTGAACACTGAAGCTTTCTTT.

CDR3 region: CASKNLGQGNEKLFF. Written as DNA, the CDR3 is TGTGCCAGCAAAAACTTGGGACAGGGTAATGAAAAACTGTTTTTT. The chain links TRBV27 to TRBJ1-4; 9 bases agree with TRBD1. The length of the CDR3 is 15 residues. V lost 7 bases, J lost 4 bases, and 7 bases stayed unmatched. Germline-derived CDR1 and CDR2 are MNHEY and SMNVEV (reference sequence).

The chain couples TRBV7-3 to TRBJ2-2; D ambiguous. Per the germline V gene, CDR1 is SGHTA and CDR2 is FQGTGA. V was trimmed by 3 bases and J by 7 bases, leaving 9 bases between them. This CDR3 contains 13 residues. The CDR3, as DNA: TGTGCCAGCAGCTTGGCAGAGGTCGGGGAGCTGTTTTTT. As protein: CASSLAEVGELFF.

The CDR3 nucleotides read TGTGCCAGCAGGGCGTCGCAGGGGGCCTATGGCTACACCTTC. Translating it yields CASRASQGAYGYTF. The J gene is TRBJ1-2, the V gene TRBV6-1, with TRBD1 matching over 8 bases. Germline V gene data show CDR1 as MNHNS and CDR2 as SASEGT. J lost 4 bases, V lost 6 bases, and 7 bases had no gene match. The CDR3 has 14 residues.